A single sample gave rise to the 17 T cell receptor beta chains below, sequenced in a study of early T cells in non-severe SARS-CoV-2 infection. TCRdb independently ran MiXCR on the 5' RACE reads; one entry per CDR3 protein. The sample lists 26,000 or so distinct CDR3 sequences, 5.1% occurring once. Sequencing used whole blood. These receptors were collected from an adult who was a healthcare worker with PCR-confirmed SARS-CoV-2 infection or an uninfected control (not recorded which).

This clonotype was counted a few times. The chain carries TRBV7-2 and TRBJ1-2; D not certain. Per the germline V gene, CDR1 is SGHTA and CDR2 is FQGNSA. V was cut by 5 bases and J by 1 base, with 8 bases left in between. The CDR3 has 13 amino acids. For the CDR3, the DNA is TGTGCCAGCAGCCCCGTTGGTAACTATGGCTACACCTTC. Translating gives CASSPVGNYGYTF.

This clonotype was picked up many times. Here the CDR3 DNA reads TGTGCCAGCAGCCAGCTTGGGACTGGGTACTCTGGAAACACCATATATTTT. Translation: CASSQLGTGYSGNTIYF. The chain couples TRBV4-2 to TRBJ1-3; tentative D call: TRBD1 (5 bases). V was clipped by 3 bases and J by 0 bases, with 15 bases between them. The CDR3 is 17 residues long. Germline V lookup: CDR1 LGHNA, CDR2 YNFKEQ.

This clonotype was seen repeatedly, ten times or more. This rearrangement joins TRBV6-5 to TRBJ1-2, with a tentative D call TRBD1 (5 bases). V lost 4 bases to trimming and J lost 8 bases, with 14 bases between them. In germline, CDR1 is MNHEY, CDR2 SVGAGI. The CDR3 covers 13 residues. CDR3 bases: TGTGCCAGCAGTTCGGACACCCTAGGGGGCTACACCTTC. Protein: CASSSDTLGGYTF.

The J gene is TRBJ2-3, the V gene TRBV5-1; D is unresolved. CDR1 SGHRS and CDR2 YFSETQ come from the germline V gene. The CDR3 runs to 13 residues. Trimming took off 1 base at V and 2 bases at J, with 5 bases between the two ends. The CDR3 here is CASSLPDTDTQYF. The CDR3 region has the DNA TGCGCCAGCAGCTTGCCAGACACAGATACGCAGTATTTT.

This clonotype showed up just a few times. The DNA of the CDR3 is TGTGCCATCCAGGGGGGACTGAACTACGAGCAGTACTTC. This encodes CAIQGGLNYEQYF. This sequence joins TRBV7-9 and TRBJ2-7; D might be TRBD1 (7 bases). The CDR3 is 13 amino acids. Deletions cut 10 bases from V and 3 bases from J, with 16 bases between. Germline loops: CDR1 SEHNR, CDR2 FQNEAQ (reference sequence).

The chain links TRBV12-5 to TRBJ2-2; 13 bases match TRBD2. Germline-derived CDR1 and CDR2 are LGHNT and FRNRAP. Trimming removed 6 bases from V and 7 bases from J; junction bases left unmatched: 5. This CDR3 is built from 15 residues. In DNA form, the CDR3 reads TGTGCTAGTGGCCCGGGACTAGCGGGGTTCGGGGAGCTGTTTTTT. Its translation is CASGPGLAGFGELFF. Together with reference TRBV12-5 and TRBJ2-2, the CDR3 gives the full variable domain: DARVTQTPRHKVTEMGQEVTMRCQPILGHNTVFWYRQTMMQGLELLAYFRNRAPLDDSGMPKDRFSAEMPDATLATLKIQPSEPRDSAVYFCASGPGLAGFGELFFGEGSRLTVL.

This clonotype was counted only a few times. The chain links TRBV7-9 to TRBJ2-2; D is unclear. V lost 2 bases, J lost 5 bases, and 9 bases lay in between. Germline values: CDR1 SEHNR, CDR2 FQNEAQ (reference sequence). This CDR3 spans 14 amino acids. CDR3 region: CASSLSAGTGELFF. DNA of the CDR3: TGTGCCAGCAGCTTATCGGCAGGAACCGGGGAGCTGTTTTTT.

This clonotype was counted a few times. V is TRBV4-3 and J is TRBJ2-7; weak D call: TRBD1 (6 bases). Germline loops: CDR1 LGHNA, CDR2 YSLEER. CDR3 length: 15 residues. V was shortened by 0 bases and J by 0 bases, with 9 bases between the two germline ends. The CDR3 DNA sequence: TGCGCCAGCAGCCAAGACCGGACAGCCTCCTACGAGCAGTACTTC. This gives the protein CASSQDRTASYEQYF.

At least ten counts were recorded for this clonotype. The chain joins TRBV10-3 to TRBJ2-5; 8 bases fit TRBD1. With V trimmed by 7 bases and J by 3 bases, 4 bases remained unmatched. The V gene's germline CDR1 is ENHRY and CDR2 SYGVKD. The CDR3 runs to 13 residues. The chain's CDR3 is CAINSDREETQYF. The CDR3 DNA follows: TGTGCCATCAACTCGGACAGGGAAGAGACCCAGTACTTC.

This clonotype was detected many times. The chain couples TRBV19 to TRBJ2-7; 7 bases match TRBD2. Per the germline V gene, CDR1 is LNHDA and CDR2 is SQIVND (reference sequence). The CDR3 covers 14 residues. J gave up 3 bases and V 6 bases, and 8 bases lay outside the gene matches. The CDR3 DNA sequence: TGTGCCAGTAGCTACGGGACTACGATCTACGAGCAGTACTTC. This sequence encodes CASSYGTTIYEQYF.

This clonotype was counted ten times or more. The rearrangement uses TRBV15 and TRBJ2-7; D not resolved. V gave up 0 bases and J gave up 0 bases, with 12 bases separating them. CDR3 length: 16 amino acids. Germline V CDR1 and CDR2: LNHNV, YYDKDF (reference sequence). The chain's CDR3 is CATSRERLGSSYEQYF. CDR3 coding DNA: TGTGCCACCAGCAGAGAAAGGCTCGGAAGCTCCTACGAGCAGTACTTC.

This clonotype was counted between two and nine times. The J gene is TRBJ1-3, the V gene TRBV18; 10 bases align to TRBD1. Trimming cost V 6 bases and J 8 bases; bases outside gene matches: 1. From germline, CDR1 is KGHSH and CDR2 LQKENI. The CDR3 contains 12 residues. The CDR3: CASSDRGDTIYF. The CDR3 nucleotides are TGTGCCAGCTCGGACAGGGGGGACACCATATATTTT. The variable domain in full, completed from reference TRBV18 and TRBJ1-3, reads NAGVMQNPRHLVRRRGQEARLRCSPMKGHSHVYWYRQLPEEGLKFMVYLQKENIIDESGMPKERFSAEFPKEGPSILRIQQVVRGDSAAYFCASSDRGDTIYFGEGSWLTVV.

This clonotype was observed a handful of times. The rearrangement links TRBV6-4 to TRBJ2-1, with TRBD2 matching 8 bases. After removal of 2 bases from V and 3 bases from J, the junction contained 0 bases not matched to a gene. CDR3 size: 14 residues. CDR1 is MRHNA, CDR2 SNTAGT, per germline. The CDR3 loop is CASSDSGGYNEQFF. The CDR3 coding sequence is TGTGCCAGCAGTGACAGCGGGGGCTACAATGAGCAGTTCTTC.

The table lists this clonotype with many counts. The chain links TRBV12-3 or TRBV12-4 to TRBJ2-1, with TRBD2 as a possible D gene (7 bases). V dropped 6 bases and J dropped 8 bases, with 17 bases sitting between them. The CDR3 totals 14 residues. The CDR3 bases are TGTGCCAGCAGAGTTGGCGGGGGCCGGGATGAGCAGTTCTTC. It specifies CASRVGGGRDEQFF.

This clonotype was seen ten or more times. CDR3 in amino acids: CSVDPLITGRTGENYGYTF. The DNA for the CDR3 is TGCAGCGTTGACCCCTTAATCACAGGGAGGACCGGTGAAAACTATGGCTACACCTTC. J is TRBJ1-2 and V is TRBV29-1; TRBD1 is a possible D gene (6 bases). V was cut by 3 bases and J by 2 bases, with 28 bases left in between. Germline CDR1 is SQVTM and CDR2 is ANQGSEA. The CDR3 consists of 19 residues.

The chain uses TRBV20-1 and TRBJ1-1; D uncertain. From germline, CDR1 is DFQATT and CDR2 SNEGSKA (reference sequence). V was trimmed by 7 bases and J by 0 bases, leaving 9 bases between them. The CDR3 loop spans 12 amino acids. CDR3 in DNA: TGCAGTGGTCAGCACATGAACACTGAAGCTTTCTTT. Amino acid sequence: CSGQHMNTEAFF.

This clonotype was seen ten or more times. The chain employs TRBV13 and TRBJ1-3; tentatively, D is TRBD1 (5 bases). The V gene lost 0 bases and the J gene lost 11 bases, with 17 bases spanning the gap. The CDR3 consists of 15 residues. Germline V gene sequence: CDR1 PRHDT, CDR2 FYEKMQ (reference sequence). CDR3 in amino acids: CASSLGSGGREAIYF. CDR3 sequence (DNA): TGTGCCAGCAGCTTAGGCAGCGGCGGCAGGGAGGCCATATATTTT.